The clone carrying this TCR beta chain turned up a few times. V lost 5 bases and J 5 bases, leaving 11 bases between the germline ends. This CDR3 region has 12 residues. Germline V gene sequence: CDR1 SGDLS, CDR2 YYNGEE. The treatment is: randomized to nivolumab then ipilimumab (arm A) or the reverse (arm B). The assay was immunoSEQ multiplex PCR, and TCRdb's table has in-frame clones only and misses some. The table lists 1,000 to 1,200 clones, roughly 21% of them singletons, with approximately 10% in the top ten. This sample is part of a study of sequential checkpoint blockade in melanoma. Background on the study: Randomization was 1:1 between first-line nivolumab→ipilimumab and ipilimumab→nivolumab. TCRβ was sequenced from DNA of 75 to 95 pretreatment tumors.

The source of this sequence is a human donor with melanoma. The chain couples TRBV9 to TRBJ2-7; D gene ambiguous. The input for sequencing was tumor tissue (inferred from file names), taken from a patient given nivolumab and ipilimumab in sequence. The CDR3 here is CASSVTAHEQYF. CDR3 sequence (DNA): TGTGCCAGCAGTGTTACAGCCCACGAGCAGTACTTC.